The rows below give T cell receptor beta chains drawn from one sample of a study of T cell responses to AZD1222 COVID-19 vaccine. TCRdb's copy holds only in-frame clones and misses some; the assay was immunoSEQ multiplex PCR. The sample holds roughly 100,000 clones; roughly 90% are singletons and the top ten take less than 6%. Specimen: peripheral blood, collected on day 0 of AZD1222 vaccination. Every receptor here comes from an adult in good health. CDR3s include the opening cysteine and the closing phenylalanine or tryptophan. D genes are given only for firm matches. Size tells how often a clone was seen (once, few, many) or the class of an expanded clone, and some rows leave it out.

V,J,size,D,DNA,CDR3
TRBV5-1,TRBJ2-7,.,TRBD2,TGCGCCAGCAGCGTAGGACTAGCGGGGACCTACGAGCAGTACTTC,CASSVGLAGTYEQYF
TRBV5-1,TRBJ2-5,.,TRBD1,TGCGCCAGCAGCGAGGGGGCGCGCGAGACCCAGTACTTC,CASSEGARETQYF
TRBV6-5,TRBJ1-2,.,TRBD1,TGTGCCAGCTTACGGACAGGGGGCAATGGCTACACCTTC,CASLRTGGNGYTF
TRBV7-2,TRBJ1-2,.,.,TGTGCCAGCAGCCGAGATAACTATGGCTACACCTTC,CASSRDNYGYTF
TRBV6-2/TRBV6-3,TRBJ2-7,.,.,TGTGCCAGCAGTTACTGGGCTAACTCGGCCTACGAGCAGTACTTC,CASSYWANSAYEQYF
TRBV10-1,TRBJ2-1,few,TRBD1,TGCGCCAGCAGTGAGAGACAGGGGGCCTCGGAGCAGTTCTTC,CASSERQGASEQFF
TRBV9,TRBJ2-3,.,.,TGTGCCAGCAGCGGCCGGGACTGGGTCACAGATACGCAGTATTTT,CASSGRDWVTDTQYF
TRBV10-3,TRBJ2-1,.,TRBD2,TGTGCCATCAGCGCGAGGGGACTAAGCTCCTACAATGAGCAGTTCTTC,CAISARGLSSYNEQFF
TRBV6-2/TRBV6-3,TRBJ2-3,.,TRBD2,TGTGCCAGCAGCCGACTAGCGGGACCCCCCCGGGATACGCAGTATTTT,CASSRLAGPPRDTQYF
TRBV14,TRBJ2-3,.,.,TGTGCCAGCAGCCAAGATTACTGGGCTGATACGCAGTATTTT,CASSQDYWADTQYF
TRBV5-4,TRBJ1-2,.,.,TGTGCCAGCAGCTTGGTCGGGCCGTATGAAGACGGCTACACCTTC,CASSLVGPYEDGYTF
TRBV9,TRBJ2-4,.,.,TGTGCCAGCAGCGTTGAAGACCAGAACATTCAGTACTTC,CASSVEDQNIQYF
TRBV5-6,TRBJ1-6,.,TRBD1,TGTGCCAGCAGCGATAACAGGGGGAATTCACCCCTCCACTTT,CASSDNRGNSPLHF
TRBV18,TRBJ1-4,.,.,TGTGCCAGCTCACAACAGACTAATGAAAAACTGTTTTTT,CASSQQTNEKLFF
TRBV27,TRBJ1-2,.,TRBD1,TGTGCCAGCGGAATACCGGGACAGGGAAGTGGCTACACCTTC,CASGIPGQGSGYTF
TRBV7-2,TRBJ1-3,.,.,TGTGCCAGCAGCTCGCGAACAGGGTCTGGAAACACCATATATTTT,CASSSRTGSGNTIYF
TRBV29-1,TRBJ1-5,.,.,TGCAGCGTGGGAGAGAATAGCAATCAGCCCCAGCATTTT,CSVGENSNQPQHF
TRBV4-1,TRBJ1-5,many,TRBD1,TGCGCCAGCAGCCAAGTTGTCCCGGGACAGCTAACCGGGGCTAGCAATCAGCCCCAGCATTTT,CASSQVVPGQLTGASNQPQHF
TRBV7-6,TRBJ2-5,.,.,TGTGCCAGCAGCTTAGCGACGGCAGGGAGTGGTGAGACCCAGTACTTC,CASSLATAGSGETQYF
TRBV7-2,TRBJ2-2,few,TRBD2,TGTGCCTGGGAGGGTAACACCGGGGAGCTGTTTTTT,CAWEGNTGELFF
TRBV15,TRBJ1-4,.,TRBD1,TGTGCCACGGACGAGGACAGGGGGCGGGGAAAACTGTTTTTT,CATDEDRGRGKLFF
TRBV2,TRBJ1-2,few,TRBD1,TGTGCCAGCCTGGGGGCAGGGGGCAACTATGGCTACACCTTC,CASLGAGGNYGYTF
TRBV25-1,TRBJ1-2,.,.,TGTGCCAGCAGTGAAGGAGGACTCTATGGCTACACCTTC,CASSEGGLYGYTF
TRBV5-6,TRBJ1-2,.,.,TGTGCCAGCAGCTTGGGAGGGGAGGGCGGCTACACCTTC,CASSLGGEGGYTF
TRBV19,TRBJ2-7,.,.,TGTGCCAGTAGTACCATGGGGGGGCTCGCCGAGCAGTACTTC,CASSTMGGLAEQYF
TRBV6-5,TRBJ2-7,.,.,TGTGCCAGCAGTTACTCGTTGTGGGACTCCTACGAGCAGTACTTC,CASSYSLWDSYEQYF
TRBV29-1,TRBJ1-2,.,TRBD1,TGCAGCGTTGAAGATAGGGTAGGGGGCCGTGGCTACACCTTC,CSVEDRVGGRGYTF
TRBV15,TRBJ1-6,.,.,TGTGCCACCAGCAGAGATTGGGGGGGGGATTCACCCCTCCACTTT,CATSRDWGGDSPLHF
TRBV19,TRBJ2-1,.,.,TGTGCCAGTAGTACTAGCTCCTACAATGAGCAGTTCTTC,CASSTSSYNEQFF
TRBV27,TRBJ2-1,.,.,TGTGCCAGCAGCCTACTGGGGATTCGAGGAAATGAGCAGTTCTTC,CASSLLGIRGNEQFF
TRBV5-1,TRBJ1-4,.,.,TGCGCCAGCAGCCTCGGGGGCAGTAATGAAAAACTGTTTTTT,CASSLGGSNEKLFF
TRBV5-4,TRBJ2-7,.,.,TGTGCCAGCAGCTTGGTTCAGGGTCGGGACTACGAGCAGTACTTC,CASSLVQGRDYEQYF
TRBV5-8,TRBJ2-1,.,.,TGTGCCAGCAGCAGACGGTTCAATGAGCAGTTCTTC,CASSRRFNEQFF
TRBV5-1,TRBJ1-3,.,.,TGCGCCAGCAGCTCCGAAGGACCGGGAAGCACGGCTACCCCGAACTCTGGAAACACCATATATTTT,CASSSEGPGSTATPNSGNTIYF
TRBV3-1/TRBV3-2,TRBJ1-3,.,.,TGTGCCAGCAGCCAATTCGGATACGGCGTTAACTCTGGAAACACCATATATTTT,CASSQFGYGVNSGNTIYF
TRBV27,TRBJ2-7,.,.,TGTGCCAGCTCGGGGAACTACGAGCAGTACTTC,CASSGNYEQYF
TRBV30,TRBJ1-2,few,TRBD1,TGTGCCTGGAGTGTATTTGCAGGGGGCGCCTCTGGCTACACCTTC,CAWSVFAGGASGYTF
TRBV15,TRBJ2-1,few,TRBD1,TGTGCCACCAGCGTACGGGACAGGGTCTACAATGAGCAGTTCTTC,CATSVRDRVYNEQFF
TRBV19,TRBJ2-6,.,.,TGTGCCAGTAAGCGCAGCAACTTACCTGGGGCCAACGTCCTGACTTTC,CASKRSNLPGANVLTF
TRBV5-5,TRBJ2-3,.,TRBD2,TGTGCCAGCAGCCTGCGAGGACTAGCTGCGGATACGCAGTATTTT,CASSLRGLAADTQYF
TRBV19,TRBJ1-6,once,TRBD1,TGTGCCAGTACCCCGGGGACAGCCACCTATAATTCACCCCTCCACTTT,CASTPGTATYNSPLHF
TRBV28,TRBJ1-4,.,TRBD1,TGTGCCAGCAGTCTTCCGGGACAGGGATCTGAAAAACTGTTTTTT,CASSLPGQGSEKLFF
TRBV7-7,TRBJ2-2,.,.,TGTGCCAGCAGCTTCCAGACTAACACCGGGGAGCTGTTTTTT,CASSFQTNTGELFF
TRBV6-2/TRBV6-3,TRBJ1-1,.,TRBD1,TGTGCCAGCAGTTACACAGGGGGCACTGAAGCTTTCTTT,CASSYTGGTEAFF
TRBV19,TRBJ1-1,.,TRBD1,TGTGCCAGTACCCCTACAGGGGTGACCACTGAAGCTTTCTTT,CASTPTGVTTEAFF
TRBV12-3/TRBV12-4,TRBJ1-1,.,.,TGTGCCAGCGCGTTGGGTTTCACTGAAGCTTTCTTT,CASALGFTEAFF
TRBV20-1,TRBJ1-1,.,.,TGCAGTGCTAGTCGACCGACTGAAGCTTTCTTT,CSASRPTEAFF
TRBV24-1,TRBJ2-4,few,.,TGTGCCACCAGCCCCGGCCGGGGAGTAGCCAAAAACATTCAGTACTTC,CATSPGRGVAKNIQYF
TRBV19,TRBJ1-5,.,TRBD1,TGTGCCAGCAACACAGGGGGCTCTCAGCCCCAGCATTTT,CASNTGGSQPQHF
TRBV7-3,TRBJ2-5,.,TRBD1,TGTGCCAGCAGCTTAGGACAGGGGTCTCTCAGAGAGACCCAGTACTTC,CASSLGQGSLRETQYF
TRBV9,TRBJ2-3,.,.,TGTGCCAGCAGCGTAGGTCCGGGGTTTAGAGATACGCAGTATTTT,CASSVGPGFRDTQYF